This is a list of T cell receptor beta chains from one sample in a study of neurological immune-mediated disorders. Via MiXCR, TCRdb re-called the 5' RACE reads, giving one row per CDR3 protein. The sample carries under 90,000 distinct CDR3 sequences, more than 8.5% recorded once. The sample taken for sequencing was PBMCs. The receptors shown here come from a man aged 25 to 40 in good health. The CDR3 runs from the conserved cysteine through the conserved F or W. A D gene is named only where the DNA matches it firmly. Some rows have no size entry. The others give once, few or many, or a class for an expanded clone.

v_call: TRBV5-1; clone_size: many; d_call: .; j_call: TRBJ1-5; cdr3_aa: CASSYDSNQPQHF; cdr3_nt: TGCGCCAGCAGCTATGATAGCAATCAGCCCCAGCATTTT
v_call: TRBV15; clone_size: .; d_call: .; j_call: TRBJ2-2; cdr3_aa: CATNRGGDTGEPFF; cdr3_nt: TGTGCCACCAACAGGGGAGGGGACACCGGGGAGCCGTTTTTT
v_call: TRBV3-1; clone_size: many; d_call: TRBD2; j_call: TRBJ2-1; cdr3_aa: CASSPSGRSYNEQFF; cdr3_nt: TGTGCCAGCAGCCCTAGCGGGAGGTCCTACAATGAGCAGTTCTTC
v_call: TRBV9; clone_size: few; d_call: TRBD2; j_call: TRBJ2-1; cdr3_aa: CASSKPGLAGGASSYNEQFF; cdr3_nt: TGTGCCAGCAGCAAACCGGGACTAGCGGGAGGTGCCAGCTCCTACAATGAGCAGTTCTTC
v_call: TRBV29-1; clone_size: many; d_call: .; j_call: TRBJ1-1; cdr3_aa: CSVKRGGLTEAFF; cdr3_nt: TGCAGCGTTAAGAGGGGGGGTCTAACTGAAGCTTTCTTT
v_call: TRBV21-1; clone_size: many; d_call: .; j_call: TRBJ2-7; cdr3_aa: CASSKALTAYEQYF; cdr3_nt: TGTGCCAGCAGCAAAGCCCTCACGGCCTACGAGCAGTACTTC
v_call: TRBV7-9; clone_size: many; d_call: .; j_call: TRBJ1-1; cdr3_aa: CASSSNRGQLGPEAFF; cdr3_nt: TGTGCCAGCAGCTCGAACCGAGGACAGCTAGGGCCTGAAGCTTTCTTT
v_call: TRBV5-1; clone_size: .; d_call: .; j_call: TRBJ1-1; cdr3_aa: CASSLGGVPVMNTEAFF; cdr3_nt: TGCGCCAGCAGCCTGGGCGGTGTTCCGGTTATGAACACTGAAGCTTTCTTT
v_call: TRBV5-1; clone_size: many; d_call: TRBD2; j_call: TRBJ2-7; cdr3_aa: CASSLVTSGRAEQYF; cdr3_nt: TGCGCCAGCAGCTTGGTGACTAGCGGGAGGGCCGAGCAGTACTTC
v_call: TRBV4-2; clone_size: many; d_call: .; j_call: TRBJ1-3; cdr3_aa: CASSQVQADGGNTIYF; cdr3_nt: TGTGCCAGCAGCCAAGTCCAGGCGGACGGTGGAAACACCATATATTTT
v_call: TRBV27; clone_size: many; d_call: .; j_call: TRBJ2-7; cdr3_aa: CASSLLTGMTHYEQYF; cdr3_nt: TGTGCCAGCAGTCTCCTAACAGGGATGACTCACTACGAGCAGTACTTC
v_call: TRBV28; clone_size: .; d_call: .; j_call: TRBJ2-2; cdr3_aa: CASDRSNTGELFF; cdr3_nt: TGTGCCAGCGATCGGTCCAACACCGGGGAGCTGTTTTTT
v_call: TRBV7-2; clone_size: many; d_call: .; j_call: TRBJ2-7; cdr3_aa: CASSLRGTTYEQYF; cdr3_nt: TGTGCCAGCAGTTTGAGAGGGACGACCTACGAGCAGTACTTC
v_call: TRBV20-1; clone_size: many; d_call: .; j_call: TRBJ2-3; cdr3_aa: CSASLAPTDTQYF; cdr3_nt: TGCAGTGCTTCTCTAGCCCCCACAGATACGCAGTATTTT
v_call: TRBV10-3; clone_size: .; d_call: .; j_call: TRBJ1-4; cdr3_aa: CVISDSTTGGYEKLFF; cdr3_nt: TGTGTCATCAGTGATTCGACCACAGGAGGGTATGAAAAACTGTTTTTT
v_call: TRBV20-1; clone_size: many; d_call: .; j_call: TRBJ2-5; cdr3_aa: CSANTQETQYF; cdr3_nt: TGCAGTGCCAACACCCAAGAGACCCAGTACTTC
v_call: TRBV6-5; clone_size: many; d_call: .; j_call: TRBJ2-2; cdr3_aa: CASSFTGTGELFF; cdr3_nt: TGTGCCAGCAGTTTCACGGGGACCGGGGAGCTGTTTTTT
v_call: TRBV28; clone_size: few; d_call: .; j_call: TRBJ2-7; cdr3_aa: CASSLINYEQYF; cdr3_nt: TGTGCCAGCAGTTTGATCAACTACGAGCAGTACTTC
v_call: TRBV5-1; clone_size: many; d_call: TRBD1; j_call: TRBJ2-1; cdr3_aa: CASSLGTGEFSYNEQFF; cdr3_nt: TGCGCCAGCAGCTTGGGGACAGGGGAGTTTTCGTACAATGAGCAGTTCTTC
v_call: TRBV6-5; clone_size: many; d_call: TRBD2; j_call: TRBJ2-2; cdr3_aa: CASIGRVPTGELFF; cdr3_nt: TGTGCCAGCATCGGGAGGGTTCCAACCGGGGAGCTGTTTTTT
v_call: TRBV5-1; clone_size: many; d_call: .; j_call: TRBJ2-1; cdr3_aa: CASSRGTVQYNEQFF; cdr3_nt: TGCGCCAGCAGCCGGGGGACAGTACAATACAATGAGCAGTTCTTC
v_call: TRBV7-2; clone_size: few; d_call: .; j_call: TRBJ2-5; cdr3_aa: CASSWLEGGETQYF; cdr3_nt: TGTGCCAGCAGCTGGCTCGAGGGAGGAGAGACCCAGTACTTC
v_call: TRBV9; clone_size: many; d_call: .; j_call: TRBJ1-1; cdr3_aa: CASSKDGDTEAFF; cdr3_nt: TGTGCCAGCAGCAAAGACGGGGACACTGAAGCTTTCTTT
v_call: TRBV12-3/TRBV12-4; clone_size: many; d_call: .; j_call: TRBJ1-1; cdr3_aa: CASSYRSPPTEAFF; cdr3_nt: TGTGCCAGCAGTTATAGATCCCCCCCCACTGAAGCTTTCTTT
v_call: TRBV7-3; clone_size: many; d_call: .; j_call: TRBJ2-1; cdr3_aa: CASSLAPLKEQFF; cdr3_nt: TGTGCCAGCAGCTTGGCTCCCTTAAAGGAGCAGTTCTTC
v_call: TRBV28; clone_size: many; d_call: TRBD1; j_call: TRBJ2-1; cdr3_aa: CASSRPGTGLSEQFF; cdr3_nt: TGTGCCAGCAGTCGACCCGGGACAGGGTTATCTGAGCAGTTCTTC
v_call: TRBV6-1; clone_size: many; d_call: .; j_call: TRBJ1-4; cdr3_aa: CASSEVPGVDEKLFF; cdr3_nt: TGTGCCAGCAGTGAAGTGCCTGGGGTAGACGAAAAACTGTTTTTT